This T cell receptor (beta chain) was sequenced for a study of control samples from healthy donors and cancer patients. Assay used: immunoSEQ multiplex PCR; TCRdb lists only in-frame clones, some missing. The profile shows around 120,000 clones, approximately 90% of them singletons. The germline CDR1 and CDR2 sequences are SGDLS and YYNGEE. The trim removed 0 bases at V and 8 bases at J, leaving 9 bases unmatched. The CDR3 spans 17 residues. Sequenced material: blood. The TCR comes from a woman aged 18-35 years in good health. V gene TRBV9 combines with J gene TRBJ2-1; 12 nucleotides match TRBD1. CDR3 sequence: CASSVGPGTGGLYEQFF. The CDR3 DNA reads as TGTGCCAGCAGCGTAGGGCCTGGGACAGGGGGCCTGTATGAGCAGTTCTTC.